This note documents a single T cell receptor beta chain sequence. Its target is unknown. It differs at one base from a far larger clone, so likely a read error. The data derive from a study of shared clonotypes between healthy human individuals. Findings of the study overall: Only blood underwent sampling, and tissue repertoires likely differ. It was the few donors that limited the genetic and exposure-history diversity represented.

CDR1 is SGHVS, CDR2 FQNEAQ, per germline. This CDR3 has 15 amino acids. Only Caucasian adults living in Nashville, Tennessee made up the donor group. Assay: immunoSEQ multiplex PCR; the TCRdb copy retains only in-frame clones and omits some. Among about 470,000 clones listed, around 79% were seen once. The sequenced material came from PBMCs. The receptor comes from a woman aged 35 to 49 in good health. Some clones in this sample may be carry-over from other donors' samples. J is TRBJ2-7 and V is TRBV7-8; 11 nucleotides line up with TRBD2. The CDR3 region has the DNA TGTGCCGGCAGCTCCCGGAGACTAGCGGGATACGAGCAGTACTTC. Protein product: CAGSSRRLAGYEQYF.